Listed here are 23 T cell receptor beta chains from one sample, sequenced in a study of control samples from healthy donors and cancer patients. Profiled with immunoSEQ multiplex PCR; TCRdb holds only in-frame clones, not every one. The sample gives 85,000 to 90,000 clones, approximately 81% of which show up once; approximately 2.1% is in the top ten. Material: blood. Every receptor here comes from a woman aged 40 to 50 in good health.

This clone turned up a few times. The V gene is TRBV27, the J gene TRBJ2-2; 12 bases align to TRBD1. CDR3 length: 17 amino acids. Germline loops: CDR1 MNHEY, CDR2 SMNVEV (reference sequence). V dropped 7 bases and J dropped 7; count of bases not matched to a gene: 13. The CDR3 here is CASNSVSGTGGSGELFF. The CDR3 coding sequence is TGTGCCAGCAATAGCGTGTCCGGGACAGGGGGCAGCGGGGAGCTGTTTTTT.

A single count supports this clone. The genes are TRBV6-5 and TRBJ1-1; D not certain. Trimming shortened V by 8 bases and J by 1 base, and 11 bases separated the two germline ends. This CDR3 region has 13 residues. Germline V gene sequence: CDR1 MNHEY, CDR2 SVGAGI. The CDR3 here is CASRLAGNTEAFF. CDR3 DNA: TGTGCCAGCCGGCTGGCAGGGAACACTGAAGCTTTCTTT.

The V call is TRBV4-1, the J call TRBJ2-7; unclear D gene. The CDR3 totals 15 residues. Germline assignment: CDR1 MGHRA and CDR2 YSYEKL. V gave up 0 bases and J gave up 0 bases, with 9 bases separating them. The CDR3 DNA is TGCGCCAGCAGCCAAGATTGGGCCCCCTCCTACGAGCAGTACTTC. This sequence encodes CASSQDWAPSYEQYF.

The V and J genes are TRBV27 and TRBJ2-1; the match to TRBD1 covers 10 bases. The germline V gene has CDR1 MNHEY and CDR2 SMNVEV (reference sequence). The ends lost 2 bases at V and 9 bases at J; junction bases unmatched: 7. The CDR3 spans 15 residues. CDR3 residues: CASSLMGQGYGEQFF. The DNA of the CDR3 is TGTGCCAGCAGTTTAATGGGACAGGGGTACGGTGAGCAGTTCTTC.

The rearrangement joins TRBV30 to TRBJ1-2, with 7 bases aligning to TRBD1. The CDR3 covers 13 residues. CDR1 is GTSNPN, CDR2 SVGIG, per germline (reference sequence). V was pared by 4 bases and J by 2 bases, with 4 bases of the junction left unmatched. The chain's CDR3 is CAWKSGGNYGYTF. CDR3 coding DNA: TGTGCCTGGAAGTCAGGGGGAAACTATGGCTACACCTTC.

The chain recombines TRBV5-1 with TRBJ1-4; the match to TRBD1 covers 7 bases. The CDR3 spans 16 residues. CDR1 SGHRS and CDR2 YFSETQ come from the germline V gene. The trim removed 0 bases at V and 5 bases at J, leaving 7 bases unmatched. The CDR3 protein is CASSLDPGGMNEKLFF. The CDR3 DNA sequence: TGCGCCAGCAGCTTGGACCCAGGGGGTATGAATGAAAAACTGTTTTTT.

This clone was recorded once. The chain joins TRBV10-3 to TRBJ2-6; the match to TRBD1 covers 9 bases. The V gene end was trimmed by 4 bases and the J gene end by 4 bases; junction bases not matched to a gene: 8. Germline V gene lookup returns CDR1 ENHRY and CDR2 SYGVKD. This CDR3 has 17 residues. CDR3 in amino acids: CAISGWTGDAGANVLTF. The DNA of the CDR3 is TGTGCCATCAGTGGGTGGACAGGGGATGCCGGGGCCAACGTCCTGACTTTC.

J is TRBJ2-7 and V is TRBV3-1 (or the pseudogene TRBV3-2); TRBD1 is a possible D gene (6 bases). The CDR3 sequence is 16 residues long. Trimming removed 0 bases from V and 1 base from J, with 13 bases in between. Looked up from germline, CDR1 is LGHDT and CDR2 is YNNKEL (reference sequence). The CDR3 loop reads CASSQDRVRGSYEQYF. The CDR3 nucleotides are TGTGCCAGCAGCCAAGACCGGGTCAGGGGATCCTACGAGCAGTACTTC.

This clone was counted between two and nine times. This rearrangement joins TRBV30 to TRBJ1-6; TRBD1 is a possible D gene (6 bases). CDR1 is GTSNPN and CDR2 is SVGIG in the germline V gene (reference sequence). The CDR3 spans 15 residues. V shed 7 bases and J shed 5 bases, with 18 bases lying between them. DNA for the CDR3: TGTGCCTTTAACTCGGGGGCAGGGAATAATTCACCCCTCCACTTT. Its protein product is CAFNSGAGNNSPLHF.

The CDR3 DNA sequence: TGTGCCAGCCGTCGCTGGGACCCGTGGGATAACACTGAAGCTTTCTTT. Translating it yields CASRRWDPWDNTEAFF. V usage is TRBV3-1 (or the pseudogene TRBV3-2) and J usage is TRBJ1-1, with a possible D match to TRBD1 (5 bases). This CDR3 has 16 residues. In germline, CDR1 is LGHDT, CDR2 YNNKEL (reference sequence). V was clipped by 8 bases and J by 2 bases, with 21 bases between them.

This clone was detected once. The chain is built from TRBV10-3 and TRBJ2-1, with 7 bases fitting TRBD1. The trim removed 6 bases at V and 8 bases at J, leaving 7 bases unmatched. The length of the CDR3 is 13 residues. The germline V gene encodes CDR1 ENHRY and CDR2 SYGVKD. DNA of the CDR3: TGTGCCATCAGGTCTGGACAGGACGATGAGCAGTTCTTC. Translation gives CAIRSGQDDEQFF.

This rearrangement joins TRBV2 to TRBJ2-7; 7 positions agree with TRBD2. CDR3 size: 15 residues. V lost 2 bases to trimming and J lost 5 bases; unmatched junction nucleotides: 9. Germline lookup yields CDR1 SNHLY and CDR2 FYNNEI. CDR3 bases: TGTGCCAGCAGTGAACCGGCGGGGGTTGGCAACGAGCAGTACTTC. Translating it yields CASSEPAGVGNEQYF.

CDR3 residues: CATQQFKGGSGNTIYF. The CDR3 nucleotides are TGTGCCACCCAACAATTCAAGGGGGGCTCTGGAAACACCATATATTTT. The V gene is TRBV7-8, the J gene TRBJ1-3, with TRBD1 as a possible D gene (6 bases). The CDR3 is 16 residues long. Trimming pared 10 bases from V and 0 bases from J, leaving 19 bases between. The germline CDR1 and CDR2 sequences are SGHVS and FQNEAQ.

The chain employs TRBV5-4 and TRBJ2-2; perhaps TRBD1 as D (7 bases). Germline V gives CDR1 SGHNT, CDR2 YYREEE (reference sequence). V gave up 2 bases and J gave up 6 bases, with 23 bases separating them. This CDR3 spans 18 amino acids. The CDR3 DNA sequence: TGTGCCAGCAGCTTCGACCCTAACAGGGGCGGGGAGGCCGGGGAGCTGTTTTTT. Residues: CASSFDPNRGGEAGELFF.

The V call is TRBV5-1, the J call TRBJ1-2; D is uncertain. Germline V gives CDR1 SGHRS, CDR2 YFSETQ. V lost 8 bases and J lost 5, with 16 bases in between. The CDR3 is 13 amino acids. CDR3 nucleotide sequence: TGCGCCAGTCGGCGGGAAGACATATATGGCTACACCTTC. Its translation: CASRREDIYGYTF.

The chain couples TRBV10-3 to TRBJ1-2, with a possible D match to TRBD1 (6 bases). This CDR3 is built from 14 residues. The germline gives CDR1 ENHRY, CDR2 SYGVKD. Trimming removed 3 bases at V and 7 bases at J, with 15 bases between. The CDR3 DNA reads TGTGCCATCAGTGACAGGGTCTCGGGGGCTGGCTACACCTTC. Translation gives CAISDRVSGAGYTF.

V is TRBV10-2 and J is TRBJ2-3; 11 bases are a match to TRBD2. The V segment lost 5 bases and the J segment 6 bases; nucleotides outside the gene matches: 4. This CDR3 contains 14 residues. Germline lookup yields CDR1 WSHSY and CDR2 SAAADI. DNA for the CDR3: TGCGCCAGCAGTATTAGCGGGGGGGCGGATACGCAGTATTTT. Protein sequence: CASSISGGADTQYF.

This clone appeared a few times. Written as DNA, the CDR3 is TGTGCCAGCAGCTTGGGGGGTGAAGCTTTCTTT. It encodes CASSLGGEAFF. This rearrangement joins TRBV7-9 to TRBJ1-1, with a possible D match to TRBD1 (5 bases). Trimming left V 3 bases short and J 7 bases short, with 6 bases between. The CDR3 covers 11 residues. The germline CDR1 and CDR2 sequences are SEHNR and FQNEAQ (reference sequence).

The chain links TRBV12-5 to TRBJ2-3, with D possibly TRBD1 on 6 matching bases. V lost 0 bases, J lost 0 bases, and 13 bases lay in between. This CDR3 has 17 amino acids. Germline CDR1 is LGHNT and CDR2 is FRNRAP. The CDR3 nucleotides are TGTGCTAGTGGTTTGGTACTTTCAGGGGACAGCACAGATACGCAGTATTTT. The encoded protein is CASGLVLSGDSTDTQYF.

The V gene is TRBV6-5, the J gene TRBJ1-1; D gene uncertain. The CDR3 totals 16 residues. With 0 bases removed from V and 0 bases from J, the gap between germline ends came to 11 bases. Germline V gene sequence: CDR1 MNHEY, CDR2 SVGAGI. The CDR3 nucleotides read TGTGCCAGCAGTTACTCCCCGAATAAGCTGAACACTGAAGCTTTCTTT. Encoded protein: CASSYSPNKLNTEAFF.

This chain uses TRBV6-1 with TRBJ1-1; TRBD1 agrees at 7 bases. The CDR3 contains 16 residues. Trimming removed 1 base from V and 3 bases from J; junction bases left unmatched: 8. The germline gives CDR1 MNHNS, CDR2 SASEGT. CDR3 residues: CASSEVRGRKDTEAFF. The CDR3 nucleotides are TGTGCCAGCAGTGAAGTTAGGGGGCGCAAGGACACTGAAGCTTTCTTT.

The rearrangement links TRBV24-1 to TRBJ1-5, with D possibly being TRBD1 (6 bases). The germline CDR1 and CDR2 sequences are KGHDR and SFDVKD. Between the trimmed V and J ends, which lost 2 bases and 7 bases, there was a span of 17 bases. The CDR3 sequence is 16 residues long. The CDR3 reads CATSDSKGGTRQPQHF. CDR3 coding DNA: TGTGCCACCAGTGATTCAAAGGGGGGGACGCGGCAGCCCCAGCATTTT.

The chain couples TRBV2 to TRBJ1-5; D unresolved. Germline values: CDR1 SNHLY, CDR2 FYNNEI. Trimming took 4 bases from V and 4 from J, leaving 8 bases between them. The CDR3 is 13 amino acids. CDR3 coding DNA: TGTGCCAGCAGTGTTAGTGATAATCAGCCCCAGCATTTT. It specifies CASSVSDNQPQHF.